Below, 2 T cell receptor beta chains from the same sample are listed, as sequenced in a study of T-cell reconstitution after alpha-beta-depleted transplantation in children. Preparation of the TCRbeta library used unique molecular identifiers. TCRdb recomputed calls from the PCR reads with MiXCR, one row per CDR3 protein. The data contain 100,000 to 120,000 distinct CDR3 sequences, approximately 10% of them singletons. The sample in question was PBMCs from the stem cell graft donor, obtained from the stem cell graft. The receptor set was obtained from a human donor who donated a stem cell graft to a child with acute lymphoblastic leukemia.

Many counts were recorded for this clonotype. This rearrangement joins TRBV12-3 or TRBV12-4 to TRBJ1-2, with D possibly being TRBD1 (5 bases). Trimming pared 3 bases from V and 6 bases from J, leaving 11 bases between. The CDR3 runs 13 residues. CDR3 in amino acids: CASSFEGPHGYTF. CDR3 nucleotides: TGTGCCAGCAGTTTCGAGGGGCCCCATGGCTACACCTTC.

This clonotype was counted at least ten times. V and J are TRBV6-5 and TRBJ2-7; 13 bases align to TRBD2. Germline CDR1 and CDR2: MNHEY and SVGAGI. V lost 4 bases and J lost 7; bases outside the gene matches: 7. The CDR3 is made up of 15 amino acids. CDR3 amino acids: CASSSRTSGSIEQYF. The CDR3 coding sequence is TGTGCCAGCAGTTCCAGGACTAGCGGGAGTATTGAGCAGTACTTC.